Below, 18 T cell receptor beta chains from the same sample are listed, as sequenced in a study of graft-versus-host responses after intestinal transplantation. The assay was immunoSEQ multiplex PCR, and TCRdb's table has in-frame clones only and misses some. There are about 97,000 clones in the sample; around 90% occur only once, and 15% to 20% lies in the top ten. The material sequenced was PBMCs, taken 450 to 460 days after intestinal transplant. The receptors were gathered from a human patient who received an intestinal transplant, so some T cells may come from the graft donor.

The rearrangement joins TRBV7-2 to TRBJ2-3, with D uncertain. Trimming took 6 bases from V and 4 from J, leaving 8 bases between them. This CDR3 has 12 amino acids. Per germline, CDR1 SGHTA and CDR2 FQGNSA. In DNA form, the CDR3 reads TGTGCCAGCAGACCCTTCGCAGATACGCAGTATTTT. Protein: CASRPFADTQYF.

CDR3 DNA sequence: TGTGCCAGCAGGCCGGTAGGGGGGGAAAAGACCCAGTACTTC. Amino acids: CASRPVGGEKTQYF. The V gene is TRBV2, the J gene TRBJ2-5; tentatively, D is TRBD2 (7 bases). The CDR3 has 14 residues. Trimming took 6 bases from V and 6 from J, leaving 17 bases between them. Germline CDR1 and CDR2: SNHLY and FYNNEI.

V is TRBV27 and J is TRBJ2-2; either TRBD1 or TRBD2 may supply D (5 bases each). Trimming removed 8 bases from V and 3 bases from J, with 10 bases in between. This CDR3 is 13 amino acids long. Per the germline V gene, CDR1 is MNHEY and CDR2 is SMNVEV (reference sequence). CDR3 region: CASGTTYTGELFF. CDR3 sequence (DNA): TGTGCCAGCGGGACGACATACACCGGGGAGCTGTTTTTT.

V usage is TRBV18 and J usage is TRBJ1-6; the D is unclear. Trimming shortened V by 6 bases and J by 8 bases, and 11 bases separated the two germline ends. Germline assignment: CDR1 KGHSH and CDR2 LQKENI. There are 13 residues in the CDR3. The chain's CDR3 is CASSLGVDSPLHF. CDR3 nucleotide sequence: TGTGCCAGCTCTCTCGGGGTGGATTCACCCCTCCACTTT.

Comments on this clone: The junction and the germline gene differ at one end; a read error may be behind it. The J gene is TRBJ1-5, the V gene TRBV7-7; a possible D gene is TRBD1 (6 bases). The CDR3 has 14 amino acids. The germline gives CDR1 SSHAT, CDR2 FNYEAQ (reference sequence). The DNA of the CDR3 is TGTGCTAGCAGCCCGACAGGCATTTATCAGCCCCAGCATTTT. Residues: CASSPTGIYQPQHF.

In its sample, this clone was seen a few times. The same CDR3 arises from other DNA sequences in this sample as well. The J gene is TRBJ2-2, the V gene TRBV23-1, with 9 bases matching TRBD2. TRBV23-1 is placed among ORFs of uncertain function. This CDR3 comprises 17 residues. With V trimmed by 2 bases and J by 0 bases, 4 bases remained unmatched. The CDR3 reads CASSQLAGGPNTGELFF. The CDR3 nucleotides read TGCGCCAGCAGTCAACTCGCGGGGGGGCCGAACACCGGGGAGCTGTTTTTT.

The chain joins TRBV7-9 to TRBJ2-7; D not certain. Germline values: CDR1 SEHNR, CDR2 FQNEAQ (reference sequence). V was shortened by 3 bases and J by 0 bases, with 15 bases between the two germline ends. The CDR3 covers 16 residues. The CDR3 bases are TGTGCCAGCAGCTTTTATGGGCAAGGGAACTCCTACGAGCAGTACTTC. As protein: CASSFYGQGNSYEQYF.

The chain couples TRBV27 to TRBJ1-2, with TRBD1 matching over 8 bases. Trimming cost V 4 bases and J 2 bases; bases outside gene matches: 15. The germline V gene has CDR1 MNHEY and CDR2 SMNVEV (reference sequence). CDR3 size: 18 residues. CDR3 loop: CASSSGPGQGPTNYGYTF. CDR3 coding DNA: TGTGCCAGCAGTTCGGGACCCGGACAGGGCCCCACCAACTATGGCTACACCTTC.

A single count supports this clone. V is TRBV29-1 and J is TRBJ1-1; 12 bases are a match to TRBD1. The V gene's germline CDR1 is SQVTM and CDR2 ANQGSEA. V gave up 7 bases and J gave up 4 bases; unmatched junction bases: 7. The CDR3 is 14 amino acids. The CDR3 sequence: CSAFGTGGITEAFF. In DNA form, the CDR3 reads TGCAGCGCCTTCGGGACAGGGGGCATCACTGAAGCTTTCTTT.

The chain couples TRBV23-1 to TRBJ2-3, with D unclear. TRBV23-1 is placed among ORFs of uncertain function. CDR3 length equals 18 residues. Trimming left V 0 bases short and J 0 bases short, with 16 bases between. DNA of the CDR3: TGCGCCAGCAGTCAATCGAAGGCCCGGGCCCCTAGCACAGATACGCAGTATTTT. This translates into CASSQSKARAPSTDTQYF.

J is TRBJ1-2 and V is TRBV27, with no clear D. This CDR3 comprises 13 residues. Germline lookup yields CDR1 MNHEY and CDR2 SMNVEV (reference sequence). V dropped 2 bases and J dropped 5 bases, with 9 bases sitting between them. CDR3 amino acids: CASSLGQAYGYTF. The CDR3 nucleotides are TGTGCCAGCAGTTTAGGCCAGGCATATGGCTACACCTTC.

Notes on this clone: The sample holds other DNA sequences that translate to the same CDR3. The chain links TRBV6-5 to TRBJ1-3, with no clear D. The CDR3 has 15 residues. V lost 0 bases to trimming and J lost 4 bases, with 10 bases between them. Germline loops: CDR1 MNHEY, CDR2 SVGAGI. For the CDR3, the DNA is TGTGCCAGCAGTTACTCGCAATCCTCCGGAAACACCATATATTTT. Protein: CASSYSQSSGNTIYF.

V and J are TRBV6-5 and TRBJ2-7, with 7 bases identical to TRBD2. The CDR3 extends over 13 amino acids. Trimming took 9 bases from V and 0 from J; bases not matched to a gene: 5. CDR1 is MNHEY, CDR2 SVGAGI, per germline. The CDR3, as DNA: TGTGCCAGTGAGGGAGGGCCCTCCTACGAGCAGTACTTC. Its protein is CASEGGPSYEQYF.

This sequence joins TRBV5-6 and TRBJ1-1; D is unclear. CDR3 size: 13 residues. V was cut by 3 bases and J by 4 bases, with 10 bases left in between. CDR1 and CDR2 (germline): SGHDT, YYEEEE. The chain's CDR3 is CASSYSGVTEAFF. CDR3 DNA sequence: TGTGCCAGCAGCTATTCAGGCGTCACTGAAGCTTTCTTT.

CDR3 protein: CASSVELGNYEQYF. CDR3 DNA: TGTGCCAGCAGCGTAGAGTTAGGGAATTACGAGCAGTACTTC. The chain combines TRBV9 with TRBJ2-7, with unresolved D. V dropped 0 bases and J dropped 4 bases, with 11 bases sitting between them. The CDR3 is made up of 14 amino acids. Germline V gene sequence: CDR1 SGDLS, CDR2 YYNGEE.

V and J are TRBV5-4 and TRBJ2-3; no definite D call. Trimming stripped 5 bases from V and 6 bases from J, with 13 bases between. Germline values: CDR1 SGHNT, CDR2 YYREEE (reference sequence). CDR3 length: 13 residues. DNA for the CDR3: TGTGCCAGCAGTTCGCCCCCGGCGGATACGCAGTATTTT. Protein sequence: CASSSPPADTQYF.

The chain has TRBV18 and TRBJ2-7; no firm D call. V lost 2 bases, J lost 1 base, and 9 bases lay in between. Germline V gives CDR1 KGHSH, CDR2 LQKENI. CDR3 size: 14 residues. This CDR3 reads CASSPNGRSYEQYF. Written as DNA, the CDR3 is TGTGCCAGCTCACCAAATGGCAGGTCCTACGAGCAGTACTTC.

The chain is built from TRBV6-1 and TRBJ1-4; 9 bases line up with TRBD1. The ends lost 0 bases at V and 7 bases at J; junction bases unmatched: 6. Germline CDR1 and CDR2: MNHNS and SASEGT. CDR3 length: 16 amino acids. The CDR3 sequence: CASSEAPGTGSEKLFF. CDR3 coding DNA: TGTGCCAGCAGTGAAGCTCCCGGGACAGGGAGTGAAAAACTGTTTTTT.